The next 26 T cell receptor beta chains were all read from a single sample in a study of blood T cells in healthy people across ages. The second PCR ran roughly 7 to 11 cycles with a sample-barcoded 5' primer and J-beta primers. Each CDR3 protein gets one entry after TCRdb re-called the 5' RACE reads with MiXCR. The sample lists under 2,000,000 distinct CDR3 sequences, about 49% occurring once. Sequenced sample: blood. The source of these receptors is a woman between 35 and 50 years old in good health.

With regard to this clonotype: Relative to the germline gene, one junction end is altered; a read error may explain this. The V and J genes are TRBV15 and TRBJ2-7, with 8 bases matching TRBD1. This CDR3 spans 14 amino acids. In germline, CDR1 is LNHNV, CDR2 YYDKDF (reference sequence). In nucleotides, the CDR3 is TGTGTCACCAGCAGACCGGGACAGGACTACGAGCAGTACTTC. Encoded protein: CVTSRPGQDYEQYF.

This sequence joins TRBV7-9 and TRBJ2-6, with D possibly matching TRBD1 (5 bases). The germline CDR1 and CDR2 sequences are SEHNR and FQNEAQ (reference sequence). This CDR3 comprises 16 residues. Trimming left V 5 bases short and J 0 bases short, with 11 bases between. The CDR3 DNA follows: TGTGCCAGCAGCCCCACCGACAGCTCTGGGGCCAACGTCCTGACTTTC. Translating gives CASSPTDSSGANVLTF.

As regards this clonotype: No conserved phenylalanine or tryptophan is present at the end of the CDR3, so a read error is the likely explanation. V usage is TRBV7-8 and J usage is TRBJ2-5; the D gene could be TRBD1 or TRBD2 (5 bases each). The CDR3 length is 15 residues. V lost 5 bases and J 4 bases, leaving 17 bases between the germline ends. Germline V CDR1 and CDR2: SGHVS, FQNEAQ. The CDR3 coding sequence is TGTGCCAGCAGCCCACAGGAGGTTAGGATAGAGACCCAGTACCTC. Its translation is CASSPQEVRIETQYL.

This chain joins TRBV9 and TRBJ2-3; 8 bases match TRBD1. In germline, CDR1 is SGDLS, CDR2 YYNGEE. This CDR3 comprises 14 residues. Germline trimming cut 0 bases from V and 6 bases from J; bases unmatched to any gene: 3. The CDR3 here is CASSVAGGKDTQYF. CDR3 DNA sequence: TGTGCCAGCAGCGTAGCAGGGGGCAAGGATACGCAGTATTTT.

This clonotype has just a few counts. The V gene is TRBV6-5, the J gene TRBJ2-1; the D is unclear. The germline gives CDR1 MNHEY, CDR2 SVGAGI. CDR3 length: 14 residues. The V end was cut by 5 bases, the J end by 8 bases, with 16 bases between. The CDR3 nucleotides read TGTGCCAGCAGTCTTAGAGGATTTGGCGATGAGCAGTTCTTC. As protein: CASSLRGFGDEQFF.

This clonotype was recorded a few times. The chain links TRBV2 to TRBJ2-7; 7 nucleotides match TRBD1. This CDR3 is 14 amino acids long. V dropped 7 bases and J dropped 2; count of bases not matched to a gene: 8. Germline loops: CDR1 SNHLY, CDR2 FYNNEI. The CDR3 sequence: CASKTSGTAYEQYF. The CDR3, as DNA: TGTGCCAGCAAAACATCGGGGACAGCCTACGAGCAGTACTTC.

V and J are TRBV27 and TRBJ1-4, with 7 bases lining up with TRBD1. J lost 4 bases, V lost 6 bases, and 11 bases had no gene match. In germline, CDR1 is MNHEY, CDR2 SMNVEV (reference sequence). The CDR3 loop spans 16 amino acids. CDR3 loop: CASSQITGAYNEKLFF. The DNA for the CDR3 is TGTGCCAGCAGCCAGATTACAGGGGCCTATAATGAAAAACTGTTTTTT. Complete variable domain (other parts from reference TRBV27 and TRBJ1-4): EAQVTQNPRYLITVTGKKLTVTCSQNMNHEYMSWYRQDPGLGLRQIYYSMNVEVTDKGDVPEGYKVSRKEKRNFPLILESPSPNQTSLYFCASSQITGAYNEKLFFGSGTQLSVL.

The rearrangement joins TRBV6-2 or TRBV6-3 to TRBJ2-5; TRBD2 aligns across 8 bases. Germline values: CDR1 MNHEY, CDR2 SVGEGT. This CDR3 region has 18 residues. With V trimmed by 4 bases and J by 4 bases, 17 bases remained unmatched. The DNA of the CDR3 is TGTGCCAGCAGTTTTGTACGGGGGGGCCGTCGATTTGGAGAGACCCAGTACTTC. Protein sequence: CASSFVRGGRRFGETQYF.

V is TRBV6-5 and J is TRBJ1-6; a weak D match, TRBD1 (5 bases). The CDR3 runs 15 residues. Germline V CDR1 and CDR2: MNHEY, SVGAGI. The germline V and J ends were trimmed by 0 bases and 7 bases, with 10 bases remaining between them. The CDR3 loop reads CASSYSRGANSPLHF. The DNA of the CDR3 is TGTGCCAGCAGTTACTCGCGTGGGGCGAATTCACCCCTCCACTTT.

The chain recombines TRBV4-1 with TRBJ2-7; TRBD1 aligns across 9 bases. Per germline, CDR1 MGHRA and CDR2 YSYEKL. The CDR3 length is 16 residues. After removal of 2 bases from V and 3 bases from J, the junction contained 8 bases not matched to a gene. The CDR3 reads CASSQIGTGRNYEQYF. The CDR3 region has the DNA TGCGCCAGCAGCCAAATCGGGACAGGGAGGAACTACGAGCAGTACTTC.

This rearrangement joins TRBV4-2 to TRBJ2-3; D remains unclear. CDR3 length equals 16 residues. The germline V and J ends were trimmed by 0 bases and 4 bases, with 14 bases remaining between them. Germline lookup yields CDR1 LGHNA and CDR2 YNFKEQ. The CDR3 loop is CASSQEVGPRPDTQYF. The CDR3, as DNA: TGTGCCAGCAGCCAAGAGGTCGGCCCAAGACCAGATACGCAGTATTTT.

This rearrangement joins TRBV6-5 to TRBJ2-5, with 9 bases matching TRBD1. CDR1 is MNHEY, CDR2 SVGAGI, per germline. The CDR3 sequence is 15 residues long. J gave up 2 bases and V 2 bases, and 3 bases lay outside the gene matches. The CDR3 DNA reads as TGTGCCAGCAGTTACGGGACAGGGTTACAAGAGACCCAGTACTTC. As protein: CASSYGTGLQETQYF.

About this clonotype: A junction boundary mismatches the germline segment, possibly from a read error. The J gene is TRBJ2-3, the V gene TRBV10-3; no firm D call. Germline V gene data show CDR1 as ENHRY and CDR2 as SYGVKD. CDR3 size: 13 residues. CDR3 nucleotide sequence: TGTGCCATCAGTGAAAGGGCTTCAGAGACGCAGTATTTT. Amino acids: CAISERASETQYF.

This clonotype was counted between two and nine times. The chain is built from TRBV7-9 and TRBJ2-1; D is uncertain. Trimming took 0 bases from V and 10 from J, leaving 7 bases between them. Germline values: CDR1 SEHNR, CDR2 FQNEAQ (reference sequence). This CDR3 is 12 amino acids long. This CDR3 is CASSLAPTEQFF. DNA for the CDR3: TGTGCCAGCAGCTTAGCGCCGACCGAGCAGTTCTTC.

As to this clonotype: One junction end disagrees with the germline gene, perhaps due to a read error. The chain couples TRBV5-1 to TRBJ2-3; perhaps TRBD1 as D (6 bases). CDR3 length equals 15 residues. Germline CDR1 reads SGHRS; CDR2 reads YFSETQ. CDR3 sequence (DNA): TGCGCCAGCAGCTTGGGGCAGGGGTCCACAGGTACGCAGTATTTT. This sequence encodes CASSLGQGSTGTQYF.

This clonotype came up a few times. This chain uses TRBV12-3 or TRBV12-4 with TRBJ1-2, with no clear D. The CDR3 extends over 13 amino acids. V lost 2 bases, J lost 4 bases, and 8 bases lay in between. The CDR3 sequence is CASSLYRTYGYTF. In DNA form, the CDR3 reads TGTGCCAGCAGTTTATACAGAACCTATGGCTACACCTTC.

This clonotype came up a few times. The CDR3 sequence is CASSLVDFTQYF. CDR3 nucleotides: TGTGCCAGCAGCTTAGTGGACTTTACGCAGTATTTT. This sequence joins TRBV7-9 and TRBJ2-3; D is possibly TRBD2 (5 bases). Germline-derived CDR1 and CDR2 are SEHNR and FQNEAQ (reference sequence). The V gene lost 1 base and the J gene lost 8 bases, with 7 bases spanning the gap. This CDR3 is 12 amino acids long.

The rearrangement links TRBV14 to TRBJ2-3; 8 nucleotides match TRBD2. CDR1 is SGHDN and CDR2 is FVKESK in the germline V gene. The CDR3 totals 15 residues. V lost 5 bases to trimming and J lost 4 bases; unmatched junction nucleotides: 8. The CDR3 reads CASSARTSPADTQYF. Written as DNA, the CDR3 is TGTGCCAGCAGCGCACGGACTAGCCCTGCAGATACGCAGTATTTT. The whole variable domain, remainder taken from reference TRBV14 and TRBJ2-3, is EAGVTQFPSHSVIEKGQTVTLRCDPISGHDNLYWYRRVMGKEIKFLLHFVKESKQDESGMPNNRFLAERTGGTYSTLKVQPAELEDSGVYFCASSARTSPADTQYFGPGTRLTVL.

The rearrangement uses TRBV27 and TRBJ1-2, with 8 bases identical to TRBD1. Germline V gene sequence: CDR1 MNHEY, CDR2 SMNVEV (reference sequence). This CDR3 comprises 16 residues. Trimming at V came to 5 bases and at J to 3 bases, leaving 11 bases not matched to a gene. CDR3: CASSAERQGKDYGYTF. The CDR3 DNA reads as TGTGCCAGCAGTGCCGAACGACAGGGGAAGGACTATGGCTACACCTTC.

This clonotype was seen only a few times. V usage is TRBV7-9 and J usage is TRBJ2-1; 12 bases map to TRBD1. Germline V gene lookup returns CDR1 SEHNR and CDR2 FQNEAQ (reference sequence). The V and J ends lost 6 bases and 0 bases, in that order; junction bases with no gene match: 12. This CDR3 comprises 19 residues. CDR3 in amino acids: CASSQPGQGAPSSYNEQFF. In DNA, the CDR3 is TGTGCCAGCAGTCAACCGGGACAGGGGGCTCCAAGCTCCTACAATGAGCAGTTCTTC.

This chain joins TRBV10-3 and TRBJ2-5; the D gene is possibly TRBD2 (5 bases). CDR1 ENHRY and CDR2 SYGVKD come from the germline V gene. Trimming shortened V by 6 bases and J by 5 bases, and 22 bases separated the two germline ends. The CDR3 consists of 16 residues. The CDR3 sequence is CAISETQGRGAETQYF. Here the CDR3 DNA reads TGTGCCATCAGCGAGACCCAAGGACGGGGTGCTGAGACCCAGTACTTC.

V gene TRBV7-9 combines with J gene TRBJ2-1; 7 bases agree with TRBD2. The DNA end is a closer match to TRBJ2-7, so the J assignment may be wrong. Germline CDR1 is SEHNR and CDR2 is FQNEAQ (reference sequence). This CDR3 has 14 residues. The CDR3 nucleotides read TGTGCCAGCAGCCCTCAGCGGGGCCCCCTCGAGCAGTACTTC. Translated, it gives CASSPQRGPLEQYF.

The chain combines TRBV20-1 with TRBJ2-1, with 10 bases lining up with TRBD1. Germline CDR1 is DFQATT and CDR2 is SNEGSKA (reference sequence). CDR3 size: 15 residues. J lost 5 bases, V lost 6 bases, and 10 bases had no gene match. CDR3 loop: CSAYPGTGDDNEQFF. CDR3 coding DNA: TGCAGTGCATATCCCGGGACAGGGGATGACAATGAGCAGTTCTTC.

V and J are TRBV11-2 and TRBJ2-4, with TRBD2 matching over 7 bases. The DNA end favors TRBJ2-5, so the J call may be wrong. CDR3 size: 16 residues. Germline V gives CDR1 SGHAT, CDR2 FQNNGV. The CDR3 DNA follows: TGTGCCAGCAGCTCGCGGCCACTAGCGAGCCAAGAGACCCAGTACTTC. This translates into CASSSRPLASQETQYF.

This chain links TRBV4-2 with TRBJ1-4; possibly TRBD1 for D (5 bases). The CDR3 spans 14 residues. Trimming pared 2 bases from V and 5 bases from J, leaving 9 bases between. The germline gives CDR1 LGHNA, CDR2 YNFKEQ. The CDR3 here is CASSQPDRNEKLFF. CDR3 nucleotides: TGTGCCAGCAGCCAACCCGACAGAAATGAAAAACTGTTTTTT.

In its sample, this clonotype was seen a few times. CDR3 in DNA: TGCGCCAGCAGCCCCCAATTCGGACAGGGGCAGCAAGAGACCCAGTACTTC. Amino acid sequence: CASSPQFGQGQQETQYF. The rearrangement uses TRBV4-3 and TRBJ2-5, with TRBD1 matching 9 bases. CDR1 and CDR2 from the germline V gene are LGHNA and YSLEER. The CDR3 extends over 17 amino acids. Germline trimming cut 4 bases from V and 2 bases from J; bases unmatched to any gene: 11.